This TCR beta chain came from a study of T-cell reconstitution after alpha-beta-depleted transplantation in children. Unique molecular identifiers were used to barcode this TCRbeta library. TCRdb passed the PCR reads through MiXCR, listing each CDR3 protein once. The table records about half a million distinct CDR3 sequences, under 15% of them present only once. The V gene end was trimmed by 5 bases and the J gene end by 3 bases; junction bases not matched to a gene: 10. From germline, CDR1 is SEHNR and CDR2 FQNEAQ (reference sequence). CDR3 length: 16 residues. The TCR originated in a human donor who donated a stem cell graft to a child with combined immunodeficiency. The sample was PBMCs from the stem cell graft donor, taken from the stem cell graft. This sequence joins TRBV7-9 and TRBJ2-4; 7 positions agree with TRBD2. Here the CDR3 DNA reads TGTGCCAGCAGCATGTCCACCTGGGAGGGCAAAAACATTCAGTACTTC. Protein sequence: CASSMSTWEGKNIQYF.